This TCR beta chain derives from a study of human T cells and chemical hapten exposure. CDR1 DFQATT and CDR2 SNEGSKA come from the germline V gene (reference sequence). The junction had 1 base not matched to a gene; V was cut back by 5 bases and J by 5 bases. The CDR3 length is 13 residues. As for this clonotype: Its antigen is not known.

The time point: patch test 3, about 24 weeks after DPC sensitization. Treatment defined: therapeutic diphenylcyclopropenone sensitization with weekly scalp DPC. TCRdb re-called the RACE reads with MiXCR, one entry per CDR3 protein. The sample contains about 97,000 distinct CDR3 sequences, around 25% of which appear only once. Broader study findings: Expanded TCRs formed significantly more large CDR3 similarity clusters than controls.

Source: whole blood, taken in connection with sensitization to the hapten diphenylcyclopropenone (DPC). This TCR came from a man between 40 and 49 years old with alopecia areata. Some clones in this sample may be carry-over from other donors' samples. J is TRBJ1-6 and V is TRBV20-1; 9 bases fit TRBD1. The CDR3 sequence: CSAWDRDNSPLHF. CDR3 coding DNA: TGCAGTGCTTGGGACAGGGATAATTCACCCCTCCACTTT.